This T cell receptor (beta chain) was profiled in a study of shared clonotypes between healthy human individuals. General observations from the study: Clonotypes shared by all four donors outscored non-shared clonotypes in generation probability. Memory subsets generally showed smaller estimated richness than naive subsets did.

This clone was recorded many times. Its antigen is not identified. Other DNA sequences in the sample encode the same CDR3. A CD45RA-negative memory subset and a CD45RA+ naive subset were separated from the CD4+ cells. Some clones are missing from TCRdb's copy, which holds only in-frame ones; the method was immunoSEQ multiplex PCR. The sample carries 900,000 to 1,200,000 clones, about 84% recorded once. Trimming took 7 bases from V and 0 from J; bases not matched to a gene: 7. CDR1 is MNHNS, CDR2 SASEGT, per germline. The CDR3 has 15 residues. Sequencing was carried out using memory CD4+ T cells from PBMCs. Sample subset: CD45RA-negative fraction. V is TRBV6-1 and J is TRBJ1-2; 8 nucleotides line up with TRBD1. The source of this sequence is a man between 18 and 29 years old in good health. Some clones in this sample may be carry-over from other donors' samples. The CDR3 DNA is TGTGCCAGCACCTCACCGGACAGGGCTAACTATGGCTACACCTTC. Amino acid sequence: CASTSPDRANYGYTF.